The present T cell receptor (beta chain) was sequenced within a study of CD8 T cells in Susac syndrome. The wider study: Blood was drawn from Susac syndrome patients while they were therapy-naive, on corticosteroids, or on intravenous immunoglobulin alone. Study-wide results and caveats: By the study's own acknowledgment, its TCR sequencing and HLA analysis included relatively few individuals.

The V gene's germline CDR1 is DFQATT and CDR2 SNEGSKA (reference sequence). The CDR3 spans 14 residues. V lost 5 bases and J lost 2, with 16 bases in between. A remark on this clonotype: Its specificity is not known.

From blood CD8+ and CD4+ T cells, the TCR beta chain was sequenced. When the RNA was reverse transcribed, random hexamers were used with an input of roughly 0.45 to 1 ug. TCRdb re-derived calls from the immunoSEQ multiplex PCR reads in MiXCR, one entry per CDR3 protein. The sample has around 190,000 distinct CDR3 sequences, 94% seen once. Input material: CD4+ T cells from PBMCs. V usage is TRBV20-1 and J usage is TRBJ2-7, with D perhaps TRBD1 (6 bases). The TCR sequence derives from a human donor with Susac syndrome. The CDR3 is CSAYPGQGTYEQYF. The DNA of the CDR3 is TGCAGTGCTTACCCGGGACAAGGGACCTACGAGCAGTACTTC.